This T cell receptor (beta chain) was sequenced during a study of T cells after yellow fever vaccination. Germline CDR1 ENHRY, CDR2 SYGVKD. With 6 bases removed from V and 5 bases from J, the gap between germline ends came to 10 bases. This CDR3 is built from 13 residues. One entry per CDR3 protein, called by TCRdb with MiXCR from the 5' RACE reads. The sample lists nearly 550,000 distinct CDR3 sequences, roughly a fifth occurring once. Only a few counts were recorded for this clonotype. Sequenced here: PBMCs, sampled 15 days after the yellow fever booster vaccination. The clonotype was recovered from a man aged 30-40 years who received the YFV17D yellow fever vaccine. The J gene is TRBJ2-2, the V gene TRBV10-3, with D hard to call. The CDR3 DNA reads TGTGCCATCAGCACCACCGGGACCGGGGAGCTGTTTTTT. Translated: CAISTTGTGELFF.